Shown below are 14 T cell receptor beta chains from a single sample sequenced in a study of breast tumors, draining lymph nodes, adjacent tissues (dated by TCRdb to 2015 to 2016). Lymph node samples came from the axillary draining lymph nodes of breast cancer patients. The library was made by multiplex PCR. Sequencing instrument: Illumina HiSeq 2000. The raw public data were reprocessed by TCRdb itself: fastp quality trimming at Q25, MiXCR clonotype calling, in-frame beta chains only. CDR3 protein sequences are deduplicated, and each keeps its most common genes and DNA. For this sample the table gives fewer than 200,000 distinct CDR3 sequences, of which around 35% were detected only once. The ten largest clonotypes hold less than 4% of the sample. Source material: axillary lymph node tissue. These receptors came from a female donor with breast cancer. Some clones in this sample may be carry-over from other donors' samples.

This clonotype has just a few counts. It may be a read error: a sequence one base away is much more abundant. The V gene is TRBV12-3 or TRBV12-4, the J gene TRBJ1-3; D not certain. V lost 6 bases to trimming and J lost 11 bases, with 20 bases between them. CDR3 size: 14 residues. This chain's CDR3 is CASRVTSGGNAIYF. DNA of the CDR3: TGTGCCAGCAGAGTAACATCGGGAGGGAACGCCATATATTTT.

With respect to this clonotype: A much larger clone differs from this one at a single base, so this may be a read error. The chain carries TRBV20-1 and TRBJ2-7, with a weak D call TRBD1 (7 bases). CDR1 and CDR2 (germline): DFQATT, SNEGSKA (reference sequence). CDR3 length equals 18 residues. The V gene lost 3 bases and the J gene lost 0 bases, with 24 bases spanning the gap. The CDR3 nucleotides read TGCAGTGCTAGGGGGCCCGCAGGGGGGTCCCCGAGCTCCTACGAGCAGTACTTC. Its protein product is CSARGPAGGSPSSYEQYF.

The sample holds many counts of this clonotype. This chain joins TRBV7-2 and TRBJ1-2; 10 positions agree with TRBD1. J gave up 8 bases and V 2 bases, and 8 bases lay outside the gene matches. The germline CDR1 and CDR2 sequences are SGHTA and FQGNSA. The CDR3 is made up of 15 amino acids. CDR3 residues: CASSLPGTGEVGYTF. CDR3 nucleotides: TGTGCCAGCAGCTTACCCGGGACAGGGGAGGTAGGCTACACCTTC.

This clonotype was counted many times. In DNA, the CDR3 is TGTGCCAGCAGTTTATCGGACAGGGTCTATGGCTACACCTTC. Its protein product is CASSLSDRVYGYTF. V gene TRBV28 combines with J gene TRBJ1-2; 8 bases are a match to TRBD1. The length of the CDR3 is 14 residues. V shed 1 base and J 4 bases; nucleotides not matched to a gene: 2. Germline V lookup: CDR1 MDHEN, CDR2 SYDVKM.

This clonotype has a count of ten or more. The rearrangement joins TRBV6-6 to TRBJ2-7, with TRBD1 matching over 10 bases. Germline V gene sequence: CDR1 MNHNY, CDR2 SVGAGI (reference sequence). The CDR3 sequence is 13 residues long. Unmatched junction bases numbered 5, after V lost 8 bases and J lost 4 bases. CDR3 sequence reads: CASAGTGDYEQYF. DNA for the CDR3: TGTGCCAGCGCCGGGACAGGGGATTACGAGCAGTACTTC.

The chain joins TRBV10-3 to TRBJ2-7; 9 bases agree with TRBD2. The CDR3 is made up of 14 amino acids. The V and J ends lost 6 bases and 2 bases, in that order; junction bases with no gene match: 5. CDR1 and CDR2 from the germline V gene are ENHRY and SYGVKD. The CDR3 loop is CAIRESGGTYEQYF. Here the CDR3 DNA reads TGTGCCATCAGGGAGAGCGGGGGGACCTACGAGCAGTACTTC.

With respect to this clonotype: It may be a read error: a sequence one base away is much more abundant. V is TRBV6-2 or TRBV6-3 and J is TRBJ2-6; D may correspond to TRBD1 or TRBD2 (5 bases each). CDR1 MNHEY and CDR2 SVGEGT come from the germline V gene. The CDR3 has 14 amino acids. The CDR3 here is CASRPIVGASVLTF. The CDR3 DNA is TGTGCCAGCAGACCCATCGTCGGGGCCAGCGTCCTGACTTTC.

V usage is TRBV5-6 and J usage is TRBJ2-1; 8 bases fit TRBD2. Germline V CDR1 and CDR2: SGHDT, YYEEEE. V dropped 1 base and J dropped 8; count of bases not matched to a gene: 14. The CDR3 is 17 residues long. CDR3 residues: CASSLTGAGRAFYEQFF. In DNA, the CDR3 is TGTGCCAGCAGCTTGACGGGGGCCGGGAGGGCCTTCTATGAGCAGTTCTTC.

This chain links TRBV10-3 with TRBJ1-2; a possible D gene is TRBD1 (5 bases). The CDR3 has 13 amino acids. Germline CDR1 ENHRY, CDR2 SYGVKD. V was trimmed by 4 bases and J by 8 bases, leaving 14 bases between them. The CDR3 region has the DNA TGTGCCATCAGTGTAGGGCAGGGAGGAGGCTACACCTTC. Protein sequence: CAISVGQGGGYTF.

This clonotype was seen many times. V is TRBV29-1 and J is TRBJ2-7; TRBD2 aligns across 12 bases. Trimming took 4 bases from V and 3 from J; bases not matched to a gene: 7. Germline lookup yields CDR1 SQVTM and CDR2 ANQGSEA. This CDR3 contains 15 residues. CDR3 residues: CSVGASGGAYYEQYF. The CDR3 DNA reads as TGCAGCGTTGGGGCTAGCGGGGGGGCCTACTACGAGCAGTACTTC.

This sequence joins TRBV5-8 and TRBJ2-3, with D perhaps matching TRBD2 (5 bases). In germline, CDR1 is SGHTS, CDR2 YDEGEE. Trimming pared 3 bases from V and 4 bases from J, leaving 9 bases between. CDR3 length equals 13 residues. For the CDR3, the DNA is TGTGCCAGCAGCTCGTACGGGGCAGATACGCAGTATTTT. Residues: CASSSYGADTQYF.

Remarks on this clonotype: Compared with germline, one end of the junction differs, possibly owing to a read error. The chain uses TRBV11-2 and TRBJ1-2, with D possibly being TRBD1 (5 bases). Germline V gives CDR1 SGHAT, CDR2 FQNNGV. CDR3 length equals 12 residues. CDR3 nucleotide sequence: TGTGCCAGCAGCTTAGGGGGGGGGGTTCACTACTTC. Its translation: CASSLGGGVHYF.

This clonotype was picked up a small number of times. CDR3 amino acids: CASTDQRGRGNEQFF. CDR3 DNA sequence: TGTGCCAGCACCGATCAGAGGGGAAGAGGCAATGAGCAGTTCTTC. The V and J genes are TRBV27 and TRBJ2-1; D is perhaps TRBD1 or TRBD2 (5 bases each). Germline CDR1 is MNHEY and CDR2 is SMNVEV (reference sequence). The length of the CDR3 is 15 residues. Trimming left V 7 bases short and J 6 bases short, with 19 bases between.

A word on this clonotype: Given the absence of the conserved phenylalanine or tryptophan at the CDR3 end, a read error is likely. This chain joins TRBV7-9 and TRBJ2-6, with a tentative D call TRBD2 (5 bases). Germline-derived CDR1 and CDR2 are SEHNR and FQNEAQ (reference sequence). The CDR3 contains 14 residues. The V gene lost 5 bases and the J gene lost 4 bases, with 9 bases spanning the gap. DNA for the CDR3: TGTGCCAGCAGCCCAGCTAGCGGGGCCAACGTCCTGACTTCC. Residues: CASSPASGANVLTS.